A selection of T cell receptor beta chains follows, all from one sample in a study of blood T cell repertoires in COVID-19. The method was immunoSEQ multiplex PCR; TCRdb's version includes in-frame clones alone and lacks a portion of them. The repertoire consists of fewer than 120,000 clones, with roughly 76% occurring once and the leading ten covering over 6%. The sequenced material came from peripheral blood. These receptors were collected from a woman aged 60-75 years with acute or convalescent COVID-19. CDR3s include the opening cysteine and the closing phenylalanine or tryptophan. A D gene is named only where the DNA matches it firmly. Expanded clones get a size class; other rows say once, few or many, or leave the size out.

clone size	D gene	J gene	V gene	CDR3 DNA	CDR3 protein
few	NA	TRBJ1-2	TRBV4-2	TGTGCCAGCAGCCAAGAAAATGTAGAGGCCTATGGCTACACCTTC	CASSQENVEAYGYTF
NA	TRBD2	TRBJ2-7	TRBV5-1	TGCGCCAGCAGCACGGGACTAGCTTACGAGCAGTACTTC	CASSTGLAYEQYF
NA	NA	TRBJ2-2	TRBV7-2	TGTGCCAACAGCTCCAGCGTAATCACGGAGCCCGGGGAGCTGTTTTTT	CANSSSVITEPGELFF
NA	NA	TRBJ1-3	TRBV21-1	TGTGCCAGCAGCGGAGAAAAGGAAGTCTCTGGAAACACCATATATTTT	CASSGEKEVSGNTIYF
NA	NA	TRBJ2-2	TRBV9	TGTGCCAGCAGCGTTGGACTCGAATACACCGGGGAGCTGTTTTTT	CASSVGLEYTGELFF
NA	NA	TRBJ1-2	TRBV24-1	TGTGCCACCAGTGCCTTGGGAGGTGGGGATGGCTACACCTTC	CATSALGGGDGYTF
NA	TRBD1	TRBJ1-3	TRBV24-1	TGTGCCACCAGTGACCCGACAGGGGGAAACACCATATATTTT	CATSDPTGGNTIYF
NA	NA	TRBJ2-5	TRBV9	TGTGCCAGCAGCGTAGGAGCCACTCCCCGGGAGACCCAGTACTTC	CASSVGATPRETQYF
once	TRBD2	TRBJ2-1	TRBV11-2	TGTGCCAGCAGCCCTCCGGGCAGCGGGGGGGCCGGTGAGCAGTTCTTC	CASSPPGSGGAGEQFF
NA	NA	TRBJ1-3	TRBV21-1	TGTGCCAGCAGTTCTGCAGGGGAAGGAAACACCATATATTTT	CASSSAGEGNTIYF
NA	NA	TRBJ2-7	TRBV30	TGTGCCTGGAGTGTAAGGGGCGAGCAGTACTTC	CAWSVRGEQYF
NA	NA	TRBJ2-3	TRBV3-1/TRBV3-2	TGTGCCAGCAGCCGGGAGGAAACAGATACGCAGTATTTT	CASSREETDTQYF
NA	TRBD2	TRBJ2-5	TRBV7-2	TGTGCCAGCAGCTTGCAAGCGGGGGGGATTCAAGAGACCCAGTACTTC	CASSLQAGGIQETQYF
NA	TRBD1	TRBJ1-4	TRBV2	TGTGCCAGCAGACGGGACCCGGGACAGTATGAAAAACTGTTTTTT	CASRRDPGQYEKLFF
NA	NA	TRBJ1-1	TRBV30	TGTGCCTGGAGTGTAACCGGCGGCCAAGTGGTTGAAGCTTTCTTT	CAWSVTGGQVVEAFF
NA	NA	TRBJ2-5	TRBV10-3	TGTGCCATCAGGGCCGACAGGAGTGGAGAGACCCAGTACTTC	CAIRADRSGETQYF
few	NA	TRBJ1-1	TRBV4-1	TGCGCCAGCAGCCAAGATTCGTACTCCCGAACTGAAGCTTTCTTT	CASSQDSYSRTEAFF
NA	NA	TRBJ2-5	TRBV19	TGTGCCAGTAGTATCCAACTTCAAGAGACCCAGTACTTC	CASSIQLQETQYF
once	NA	TRBJ2-1	TRBV28	TGTGCCAGCAGCGTGAATGAGCAGTTCTTC	CASSVNEQFF
NA	NA	TRBJ1-1	TRBV12-3/TRBV12-4	TGTGCCAGCAGTTTACGGGATAACACTGAAGCTTTCTTT	CASSLRDNTEAFF
NA	NA	TRBJ1-1	TRBV5-1	TGCGCCAGCAGCCCCCGGTTGGGGGCCAGGGGCGACGCTTTCTTT	CASSPRLGARGDAFF
NA	NA	TRBJ2-5	TRBV24-1	TGTGCCACCAGTGAGGCAGGGATGGAGACCCAGTACTTC	CATSEAGMETQYF
NA	TRBD1	TRBJ1-1	TRBV30	TGTGCCTGGAGATCAGACAGGGGGCAAGGTGAAGCTTTCTTT	CAWRSDRGQGEAFF
NA	NA	TRBJ1-6	TRBV27	TGTGCCAGCAGTTTAGAGGCGGGAGGGGTTTCACCCCTCCACTTT	CASSLEAGGVSPLHF
NA	NA	TRBJ1-1	TRBV29-1	TGCAGCGGACGGACAGCCCTGAACACTGAAGCTTTCTTT	CSGRTALNTEAFF
once	TRBD1	TRBJ1-6	TRBV27	TGTGCCAGCAGTTCCCTGACAGGGGGCGCGGGGTCACCCCTCCACTTT	CASSSLTGGAGSPLHF
NA	TRBD1	TRBJ2-7	TRBV10-3	TGTGCCATCAGTGAACAAGGGGGCCGTCCATACGAGCAGTACTTC	CAISEQGGRPYEQYF
NA	NA	TRBJ2-7	TRBV30	TGTGCCTGGAGTGTACCCTCCCGCGGGATGAGGTCCTACGAGCAGTACTTC	CAWSVPSRGMRSYEQYF
NA	TRBD2	TRBJ2-5	TRBV6-5	TGTGCCAGCAGCCTAGCGGGGGGGTACCAAGAGACCCAGTACTTC	CASSLAGGYQETQYF
NA	NA	TRBJ2-1	TRBV18	TGTGCCAGCTCACCCAGGGAGGACAATGAGCAGTTCTTC	CASSPREDNEQFF
NA	NA	TRBJ1-1	TRBV2	TGTGCCAGCAGTGCTGACAGAGCCGTAATTGAAGCTTTCTTT	CASSADRAVIEAFF
NA	NA	TRBJ1-2	TRBV6-5	TGTGCCGCCTCGAACCCGGAGGGAGGCTACACCTTC	CAASNPEGGYTF
NA	NA	TRBJ2-1	TRBV18	TGTGCCAGCTCACCCGTGGCAGGGGCCTACAATGAGCAGTTCTTC	CASSPVAGAYNEQFF